Presented here are 20 T cell receptor beta chains from one specimen sequenced in a study of neurological immune-mediated disorders. TCRdb re-called the 5' RACE reads through MiXCR, storing one row per CDR3 protein. The sample shows tens of thousands of distinct CDR3 sequences, approximately 2.4% of them seen only once. The sequencing input was PBMCs. These receptors all stem from a woman between 25 and 40 years old with multiple sclerosis.

This clonotype was found many times. This chain uses TRBV7-2 with TRBJ2-1; 8 nucleotides match TRBD2. From germline, CDR1 is SGHTA and CDR2 FQGNSA. The length of the CDR3 is 15 residues. The V and J ends lost 1 base and 6 bases, in that order; junction bases with no gene match: 5. CDR3 amino acids: CASSLVSGGLNEQFF. The DNA for the CDR3 is TGTGCCAGCAGCTTAGTTTCGGGAGGGCTCAATGAGCAGTTCTTC.

At least ten counts were recorded for this clonotype. This chain links TRBV7-2 with TRBJ2-5; 13 bases are a match to TRBD2. CDR1 is SGHTA, CDR2 FQGNSA, per germline. Unmatched junction bases numbered 4, after V lost 1 base and J lost 5 bases. The length of the CDR3 is 16 residues. In DNA form, the CDR3 reads TGTGCCAGCAGCTTAGGAGGGGGACTAGCGGGGGAGACCCAGTACTTC. It encodes CASSLGGGLAGETQYF.

This clonotype occurred many times. The chain links TRBV5-1 to TRBJ1-5, with D unresolved. Trimming took off 0 bases at V and 0 bases at J, with 7 bases between the two ends. CDR1 SGHRS and CDR2 YFSETQ come from the germline V gene. The CDR3 is made up of 15 amino acids. The DNA of the CDR3 is TGCGCCAGCAGCTTGGGCGGTCATAGCAATCAGCCCCAGCATTTT. Residues: CASSLGGHSNQPQHF.

The rearrangement links TRBV20-1 to TRBJ2-3, with unresolved D. The CDR3 extends over 13 amino acids. Germline CDR1 reads DFQATT; CDR2 reads SNEGSKA (reference sequence). Deletions cut 3 bases from V and 2 bases from J, with 9 bases between. The CDR3 region is CSARLRDTDTQYF. The DNA for the CDR3 is TGCAGTGCTAGGCTTAGGGACACAGATACGCAGTATTTT.

In regard to this clonotype: It may be a read error: a sequence one base away is much more abundant. The chain has TRBV20-1 and TRBJ1-5; D perhaps matches TRBD1 (5 bases). The CDR3 is 13 residues long. Germline CDR1 and CDR2: DFQATT and SNEGSKA (reference sequence). This CDR3 is CSARQGSNQPQNF. The CDR3 region has the DNA TGCAGTGCTAGACAGGGTAGCAATCAGCCCCAGAATTTT.

This clonotype showed up many times. The genes are TRBV12-3 or TRBV12-4 and TRBJ2-3; 7 bases line up with TRBD2. J lost 5 bases, V lost 6 bases, and 8 bases had no gene match. This CDR3 is built from 14 residues. Here the CDR3 reads CASSNSGTGDTQYF. CDR3 in DNA: TGTGCCAGCAGCAACAGCGGGACGGGAGATACGCAGTATTTT.

This clonotype was seen at least ten times. V usage is TRBV12-3 or TRBV12-4 and J usage is TRBJ2-3; D is ambiguous. Trimming removed 3 bases at V and 12 bases at J, with 10 bases between. This CDR3 is 11 amino acids long. The CDR3 nucleotides read TGTGCCAGCAGTTTCCTCTTTACCCAGTATTTT. Its translation: CASSFLFTQYF.

This clonotype was seen repeatedly, ten times or more. This chain connects TRBV7-8 to TRBJ2-1; 8 bases align to TRBD2. The J segment lost 2 bases and the V segment lost 6 bases, leaving 6 bases of the junction unmatched. The length of the CDR3 is 15 residues. Germline V gene lookup returns CDR1 SGHVS and CDR2 FQNEAQ. The CDR3 bases are TGTGCCAGCAGTAAAAGCGGGAGCCCCTACAATGAGCAGTTCTTC. It translates to CASSKSGSPYNEQFF.

This clonotype was seen many times. The gene calls are TRBV29-1 and TRBJ2-3, with D unclear. From germline, CDR1 is SQVTM and CDR2 ANQGSEA. This CDR3 has 14 residues. V gave up 2 bases and J gave up 2 bases, with 11 bases separating them. The DNA for the CDR3 is TGCAGCGTTGAATCTGGTAGGGCCACAGATACGCAGTATTTT. Its translation: CSVESGRATDTQYF.

This clonotype has at least ten counts. The rearrangement joins TRBV5-1 to TRBJ1-1; D is perhaps TRBD1 (5 bases). Between the trimmed V and J ends, which lost 4 bases and 3 bases, there was a span of 13 bases. The length of the CDR3 is 14 residues. Per the germline V gene, CDR1 is SGHRS and CDR2 is YFSETQ. This CDR3 is CASSGGRGDTEAFF. CDR3 coding DNA: TGCGCCAGCAGCGGCGGAAGAGGGGACACTGAAGCTTTCTTT.

The table lists this clonotype with many counts. CDR3 in amino acids: CASSIGGPTGELFF. CDR3 sequence (DNA): TGTGCCAGTAGTATAGGAGGGCCCACCGGGGAGCTGTTTTTT. The chain joins TRBV19 to TRBJ2-2; tentatively, D is TRBD2 (5 bases). This CDR3 region has 14 residues. CDR1 is LNHDA, CDR2 SQIVND, per germline (reference sequence). V lost 1 base and J 4 bases, leaving 7 bases between the germline ends.

This clonotype appeared many times. The chain is built from TRBV7-2 and TRBJ2-7, with a weak D call TRBD2 (5 bases). The ends were cut back, 0 bases at V and 3 bases at J, with 6 bases in the middle. This CDR3 has 13 residues. Germline V lookup: CDR1 SGHTA, CDR2 FQGNSA. This CDR3 is CASSLARDYEQYF. In nucleotides, the CDR3 is TGTGCCAGCAGCTTAGCTCGGGACTACGAGCAGTACTTC.

This clonotype came up many times. The rearrangement uses TRBV5-5 and TRBJ2-2, with a tentative D call TRBD1 (6 bases). The CDR3 contains 13 residues. From germline, CDR1 is SGHKS and CDR2 YYEKEE (reference sequence). With 4 bases removed from V and 4 bases from J, the gap between germline ends came to 8 bases. The CDR3, as DNA: TGTGCCAGCAGCGTCAGGGGCACCGGGGAGCTGTTTTTT. Its protein is CASSVRGTGELFF.

This clonotype has ten or more counts. This chain joins TRBV20-1 and TRBJ2-7, with 8 nucleotides matching TRBD1. J lost 3 bases, V lost 6 bases, and 10 bases had no gene match. There are 14 residues in the CDR3. Germline CDR1 and CDR2: DFQATT and SNEGSKA (reference sequence). The CDR3: CSAPGQGSSYEQYF. As DNA, the CDR3 is TGCAGTGCCCCAGGACAGGGTAGTAGCTACGAGCAGTACTTC.

This clonotype was detected many times. The V call is TRBV6-5, the J call TRBJ1-5; D remains unclear. The V gene lost 0 bases and the J gene lost 4 bases, with 10 bases spanning the gap. The CDR3 contains 15 residues. The germline V gene has CDR1 MNHEY and CDR2 SVGAGI. The CDR3 protein is CASSYSYRPNQPQHF. The CDR3 coding sequence is TGTGCCAGCAGTTACTCGTACAGACCAAATCAGCCCCAGCATTTT.

This clonotype was detected many times. J is TRBJ2-1 and V is TRBV7-9; no firm D call. V was clipped by 4 bases and J by 4 bases, with 11 bases between them. CDR1 and CDR2 from the germline V gene are SEHNR and FQNEAQ (reference sequence). This CDR3 is built from 14 residues. The CDR3 region has the DNA TGTGCCAGCAGCTATGAGACAAGATACAATGAGCAGTTCTTC. Translated, it gives CASSYETRYNEQFF.

This clonotype was counted many times. V and J are TRBV20-1 and TRBJ2-1; 9 nucleotides match TRBD2. Per the germline V gene, CDR1 is DFQATT and CDR2 is SNEGSKA (reference sequence). V lost 6 bases and J lost 1; bases outside the gene matches: 4. CDR3 length: 14 amino acids. CDR3 nucleotide sequence: TGCAGTGCCCGGGGACTAGCATCCTACAATGAGCAGTTCTTC. Translating gives CSARGLASYNEQFF.

This clonotype was observed many times. The chain joins TRBV6-6 to TRBJ2-5, with a possible D match to TRBD2 (7 bases). The CDR3 extends over 17 amino acids. Germline V gene sequence: CDR1 MNHNY, CDR2 SVGAGI (reference sequence). Deletions cut 2 bases from V and 2 bases from J, with 18 bases between. The CDR3 sequence is CASSYRPGGVPQETQYF. CDR3 DNA sequence: TGTGCCAGCAGTTACCGCCCGGGGGGCGTACCGCAAGAGACCCAGTACTTC.

This clonotype has ten or more counts. The chain has TRBV20-1 and TRBJ2-7, with D tentatively TRBD1 (6 bases). The ends were cut back, 2 bases at V and 4 bases at J, with 9 bases in the middle. The CDR3 extends over 12 amino acids. In germline, CDR1 is DFQATT, CDR2 SNEGSKA (reference sequence). This CDR3 is CSARYQGYEQYF. The DNA for the CDR3 is TGCAGTGCTAGATATCAGGGGTACGAGCAGTACTTC.

At least ten counts were recorded for this clonotype. The genes are TRBV20-1 and TRBJ2-1, with D possibly matching TRBD1 (5 bases). V lost 2 bases to trimming and J lost 6 bases, with 17 bases between them. Germline V CDR1 and CDR2: DFQATT, SNEGSKA (reference sequence). There are 15 residues in the CDR3. This CDR3 is CSARPHEQAINEQFF. In DNA form, the CDR3 reads TGCAGTGCTAGACCCCACGAACAGGCCATCAATGAGCAGTTCTTC.